Presented here are 4 T cell receptor beta chains from one specimen sequenced in a study of T cell responses to AZD1222 COVID-19 vaccine. Here immunoSEQ multiplex PCR was the method, and the copy in TCRdb shows in-frame clones only, minus some. The sample contains around 100,000 clones, around 81% of which appear only once. Specimen: peripheral blood, collected on day 0 of AZD1222 vaccination. These receptors were obtained from an adult in good health.

This chain connects TRBV7-9 to TRBJ2-2; D is unresolved. V shed 3 bases and J shed 5 bases, with 1 base lying between them. The CDR3 is 11 residues long. In germline, CDR1 is SEHNR, CDR2 FQNEAQ (reference sequence). CDR3 loop: CASSLTGELFF. CDR3 DNA: TGTGCCAGCAGCTTGACCGGGGAGCTGTTTTTT. The complete variable domain, with remaining parts taken from reference TRBV7-9 and TRBJ2-2, reads DTGVSQNPRHKITKRGQNVTFRCDPISEHNRLYWYRQTLGQGPEFLTYFQNEAQLEKSRLLSDRFSAERPKGSFSTLEIQRTEQGDSAMYLCASSLTGELFFGEGSRLTVL.

The V and J genes are TRBV6-5 and TRBJ2-7; 8 bases line up with TRBD1. The J segment lost 3 bases and the V segment lost 0 bases, leaving 7 bases of the junction unmatched. The CDR3 loop spans 16 amino acids. Per the germline V gene, CDR1 is MNHEY and CDR2 is SVGAGI. CDR3 nucleotide sequence: TGTGCCAGCAGTTACTCCGCAGGGGGCGCGAGCTACGAGCAGTACTTC. Translating it yields CASSYSAGGASYEQYF.

The V call is TRBV6-6, the J call TRBJ2-7; 8 bases match TRBD1. This CDR3 has 15 residues. CDR1 and CDR2 (germline): MNHNY, SVGAGI (reference sequence). With 6 bases clipped from V and 0 bases from J, the junction kept 7 bases outside the gene matches. The CDR3 coding sequence is TGTGCCAGCAGCTCGACAGGGGTGAGCTCCTACGAGCAGTACTTC. Translation: CASSSTGVSSYEQYF.

The chain recombines TRBV7-8 with TRBJ2-7; possibly TRBD1 for D (5 bases). Trimming stripped 1 base from V and 0 bases from J, with 10 bases between. CDR3 length: 15 amino acids. Germline assignment: CDR1 SGHVS and CDR2 FQNEAQ. The CDR3: CASSLGTLLSYEQYF. The DNA for the CDR3 is TGTGCCAGCAGCTTAGGGACACTTCTCTCCTACGAGCAGTACTTC.